The following is a T cell receptor beta chain sequence with its context. Its antigen is currently unknown. These data belong to a study of T cell responses to AZD1222 COVID-19 vaccine. Study results and caveats: Donors, mostly white British, included more females; clonal diversity was possibly underestimated.

Clones were sequenced by immunoSEQ multiplex PCR, and TCRdb holds only the in-frame ones, with some missing. The data hold 150,000 or so clones, with about 89% observed a single time. Source: peripheral blood, taken 28 days after the second AZD1222 dose. This clonotype originated in an adult who received the AZD1222 COVID-19 vaccine.

CDR3 coding DNA: TGTGCCAGCACTTCAAACGTAGCGGAGGGTGAGCAGTTCTTC. This gives the protein CASTSNVAEGEQFF. The gene calls are TRBV11-3 and TRBJ2-1; the D gene is possibly TRBD2 (6 bases). The CDR3 totals 14 residues. With 7 bases removed from V and 9 bases from J, the gap between germline ends came to 19 bases. Germline V CDR1 and CDR2: SGHNT, YENEEA.